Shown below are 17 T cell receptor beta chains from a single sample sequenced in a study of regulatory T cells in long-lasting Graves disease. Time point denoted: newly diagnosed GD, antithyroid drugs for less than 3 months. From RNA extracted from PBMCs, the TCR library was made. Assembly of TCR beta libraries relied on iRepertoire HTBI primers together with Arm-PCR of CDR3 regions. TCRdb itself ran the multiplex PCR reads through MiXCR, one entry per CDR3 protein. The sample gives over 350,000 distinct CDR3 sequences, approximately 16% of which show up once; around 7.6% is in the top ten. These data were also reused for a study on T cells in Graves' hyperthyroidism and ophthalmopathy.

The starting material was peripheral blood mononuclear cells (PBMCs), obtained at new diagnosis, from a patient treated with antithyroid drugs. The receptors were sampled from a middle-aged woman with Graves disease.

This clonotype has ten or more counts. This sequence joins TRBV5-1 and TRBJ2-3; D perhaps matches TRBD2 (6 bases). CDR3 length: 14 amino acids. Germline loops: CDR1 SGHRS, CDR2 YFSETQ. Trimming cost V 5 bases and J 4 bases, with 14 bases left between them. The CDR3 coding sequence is TGCGCCAGCAGTGATCCGGGAGAACCAGATACGCAGTATTTT. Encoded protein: CASSDPGEPDTQYF.

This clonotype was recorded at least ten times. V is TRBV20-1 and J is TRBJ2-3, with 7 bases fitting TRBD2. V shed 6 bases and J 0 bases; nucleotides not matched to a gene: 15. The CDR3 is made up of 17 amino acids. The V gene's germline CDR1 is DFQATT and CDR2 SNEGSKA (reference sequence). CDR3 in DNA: TGCAGTGCCAAGGTCCGTGGGAGGGCCCCTAGCACAGATACGCAGTATTTT. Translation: CSAKVRGRAPSTDTQYF.

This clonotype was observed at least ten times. The CDR3 here is CASSFFRLAGSYNEQFF. CDR3 DNA sequence: TGTGCCAGCAGCTTTTTCCGACTAGCGGGATCCTACAATGAGCAGTTCTTC. The V and J genes are TRBV11-2 and TRBJ2-1; 11 nucleotides align to TRBD2. Germline values: CDR1 SGHAT, CDR2 FQNNGV. CDR3 length: 17 amino acids. The junction had 5 bases not matched to a gene; V was cut back by 3 bases and J by 1 base.

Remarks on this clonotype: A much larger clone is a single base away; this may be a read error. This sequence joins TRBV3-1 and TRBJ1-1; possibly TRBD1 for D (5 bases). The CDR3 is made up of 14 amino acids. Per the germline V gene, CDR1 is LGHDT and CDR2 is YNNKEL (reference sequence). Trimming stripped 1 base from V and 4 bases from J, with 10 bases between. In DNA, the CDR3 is TGTGCCAGCAGCCAAGGTCTCAGGGCCACTGAAGCTTTCTTT. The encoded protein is CASSQGLRATEAFF.

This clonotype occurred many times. In nucleotides, the CDR3 is TGTGCCAGCAGCCCCCGGGACTCTAAACAAACGGATACGCAGTATTTT. Amino acids: CASSPRDSKQTDTQYF. The chain joins TRBV7-8 to TRBJ2-3, with D perhaps TRBD2 (6 bases). The V end lost 5 bases, the J end lost 6 bases, and 21 bases lay between the germline ends. The length of the CDR3 is 16 residues. Germline-derived CDR1 and CDR2 are SGHVS and FQNEAQ.

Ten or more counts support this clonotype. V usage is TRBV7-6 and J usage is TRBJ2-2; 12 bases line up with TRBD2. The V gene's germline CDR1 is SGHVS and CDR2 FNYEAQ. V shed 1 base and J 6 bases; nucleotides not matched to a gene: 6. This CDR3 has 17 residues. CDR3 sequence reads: CASSLVASGRAAGELFF. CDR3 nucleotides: TGTGCCAGCAGCTTAGTGGCTAGCGGGAGGGCCGCCGGGGAGCTGTTTTTT.

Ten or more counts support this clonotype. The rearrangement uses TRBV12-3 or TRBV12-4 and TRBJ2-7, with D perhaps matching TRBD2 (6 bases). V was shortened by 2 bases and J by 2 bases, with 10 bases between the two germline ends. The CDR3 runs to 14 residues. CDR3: CASSLSGDTYEQYF. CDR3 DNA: TGTGCCAGCAGTTTATCGGGAGATACCTACGAGCAGTACTTC.

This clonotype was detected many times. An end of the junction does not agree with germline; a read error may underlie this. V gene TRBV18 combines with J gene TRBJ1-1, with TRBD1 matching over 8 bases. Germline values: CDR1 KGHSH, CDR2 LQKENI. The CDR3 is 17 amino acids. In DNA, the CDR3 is TGTGCCACCTCACACGCTTTAACCCCAGGGGGCGACACTGAAGCTTTCTTT. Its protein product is CATSHALTPGGDTEAFF.

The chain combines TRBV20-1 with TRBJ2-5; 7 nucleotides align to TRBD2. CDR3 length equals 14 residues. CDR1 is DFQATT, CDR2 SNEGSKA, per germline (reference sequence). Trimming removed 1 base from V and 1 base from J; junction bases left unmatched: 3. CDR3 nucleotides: TGCAGTGCTAGAGCTCCTAGCGGCCAAGAGACCCAGTACTTC. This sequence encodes CSARAPSGQETQYF.

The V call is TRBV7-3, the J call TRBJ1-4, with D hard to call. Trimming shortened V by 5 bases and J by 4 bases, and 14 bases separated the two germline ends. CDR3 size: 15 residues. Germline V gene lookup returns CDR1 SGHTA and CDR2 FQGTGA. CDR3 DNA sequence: TGTGCCAGCAGCCTATCTGAGGCCATTAATGAAAAACTGTTTTTT. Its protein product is CASSLSEAINEKLFF.

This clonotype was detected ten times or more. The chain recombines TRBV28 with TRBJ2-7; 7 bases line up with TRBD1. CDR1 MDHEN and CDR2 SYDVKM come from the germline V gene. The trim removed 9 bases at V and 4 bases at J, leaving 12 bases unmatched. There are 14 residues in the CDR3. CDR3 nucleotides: TGTGCCAGTTATACGACAGGGAACTTATACGAGCAGTACTTC. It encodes CASYTTGNLYEQYF.

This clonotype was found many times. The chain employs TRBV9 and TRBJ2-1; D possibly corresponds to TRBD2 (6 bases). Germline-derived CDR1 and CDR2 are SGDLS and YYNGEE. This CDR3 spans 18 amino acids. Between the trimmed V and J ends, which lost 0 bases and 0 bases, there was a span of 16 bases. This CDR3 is CASSVGGSGGSSYNEQFF. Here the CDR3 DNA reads TGTGCCAGCAGCGTAGGAGGGAGCGGAGGGAGCTCCTACAATGAGCAGTTCTTC. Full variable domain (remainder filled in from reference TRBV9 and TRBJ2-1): DSGVTQTPKHLITATGQRVTLRCSPRSGDLSVYWYQQSLDQGLQFLIQYYNGEERAKGNILERFSAQQFPDLHSELNLSSLELGDSALYFCASSVGGSGGSSYNEQFFGPGTRLTVL.

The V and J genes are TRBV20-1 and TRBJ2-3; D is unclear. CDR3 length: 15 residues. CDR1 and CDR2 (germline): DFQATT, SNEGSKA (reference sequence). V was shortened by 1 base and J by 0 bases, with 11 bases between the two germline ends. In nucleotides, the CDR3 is TGCAGTGCTAGAGTTGGTAGCAGAAGCACAGATACGCAGTATTTT. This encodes CSARVGSRSTDTQYF.

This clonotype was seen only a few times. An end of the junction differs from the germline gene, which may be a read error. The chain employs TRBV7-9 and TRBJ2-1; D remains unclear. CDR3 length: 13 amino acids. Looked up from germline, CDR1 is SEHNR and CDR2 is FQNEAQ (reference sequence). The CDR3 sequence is CASSLDSYNERFF. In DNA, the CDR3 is TGTGCCAGCAGCTTAGACAGCTACAATGAGCGGTTCTTC. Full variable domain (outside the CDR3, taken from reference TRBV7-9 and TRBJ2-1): DTGVSQNPRHKITKRGQNVTFRCDPISEHNRLYWYRQTLGQGPEFLTYFQNEAQLEKSRLLSDRFSAERPKGSFSTLEIQRTEQGDSAMYLCASSLDSYNERFFGPGTRLTVL.

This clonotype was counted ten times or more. The CDR3 loop reads CASSAGLAGFEQYF. The CDR3 DNA sequence: TGTGCCAGCAGCGCGGGACTAGCGGGGTTCGAGCAGTACTTC. The chain couples TRBV9 to TRBJ2-7; 13 nucleotides line up with TRBD2. The germline V gene encodes CDR1 SGDLS and CDR2 YYNGEE. The CDR3 contains 14 residues. Trimming took 3 bases from V and 6 from J; bases not matched to a gene: 3.

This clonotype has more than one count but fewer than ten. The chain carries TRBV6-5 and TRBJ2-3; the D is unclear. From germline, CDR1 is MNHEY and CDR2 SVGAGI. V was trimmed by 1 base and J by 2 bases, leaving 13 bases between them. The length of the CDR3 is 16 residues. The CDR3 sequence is CASSYFGPLPTDTQYF. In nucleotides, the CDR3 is TGTGCCAGCAGTTACTTTGGGCCCCTTCCCACAGATACGCAGTATTTT.

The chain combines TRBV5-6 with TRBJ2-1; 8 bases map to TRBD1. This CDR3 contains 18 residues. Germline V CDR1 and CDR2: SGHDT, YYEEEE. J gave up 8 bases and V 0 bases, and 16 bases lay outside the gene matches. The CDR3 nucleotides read TGTGCCAGCAGCTTGGAAGTCGCGGGCAGGGGGCCGCAGGATGAGCAGTTCTTC. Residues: CASSLEVAGRGPQDEQFF.